This TCR beta chain stems from a study of early T cells in non-severe SARS-CoV-2 infection. Germline CDR1 MNHNS, CDR2 SASEGT. J was trimmed by 0 bases and V by 1 base; bases with no gene match: 3. The length of the CDR3 is 16 residues. This clonotype occurred a few times. TCRdb re-called the 5' RACE reads with MiXCR, one entry per CDR3 protein. The repertoire holds tens of thousands of distinct CDR3 sequences, with about 5.7% as singletons. The material sequenced was whole blood, taken at baseline. This TCR was sampled from an adult who was a healthcare worker with PCR-confirmed SARS-CoV-2 infection or an uninfected control (not recorded which). This chain uses TRBV6-1 with TRBJ2-3, with TRBD1 matching over 8 bases. CDR3 nucleotides: TGTGCCAGCAGTGAAGTGGGGACAGGAAGCACAGATACGCAGTATTTT. This encodes CASSEVGTGSTDTQYF.